The present TCR beta chain was sequenced within a study of T-cell reconstitution after alpha-beta-depleted transplantation in children (dated by TCRdb to 2016 to 2018). For context, the study as a whole: T-cell immune reconstitution after TCRalphabeta/CD19-depleted allogeneic hematopoietic cell transplantation in children was quantitatively tracked in the study by means of TCR repertoire profiling.

Library creation used PCR. Reads for this sample came from an Illumina HiSeq 2500. TCR libraries were prepared with molecular barcoding, using unique molecular identifiers to normalize TCRbeta repertoire quantification. TCRdb applied fastp at Q25 and MiXCR to the public reads, then kept only in-frame beta chains. Each entry is one CDR3 protein sequence, shown with its most common DNA and genes. The sample records roughly 300,000 distinct CDR3 sequences, around a tenth of which are singletons. The top ten clones comprise 2% to 3% of the sample. Notes on this clonotype: This clone's antigen is unknown. Base quality data are lacking; no much larger clone is found one base away.

Counted from cysteine to phenylalanine, this CDR3 has 14 amino acids. Just the 42-base CDR3 DNA is kept, in frame starting at base 1. CDR1 and CDR2, per the germline V gene, are MDHEN and SYDVKM. At the junction V is shortened by 3 bases and J by 2 bases; bases outside the gene matches: 2. The source is a human donor who donated a stem cell graft to a child with acute lymphoblastic leukemia. This chain joins TRBV28 to TRBJ2-7; the junction holds 9 bases that match TRBD1. Sample: PBMCs from the stem cell graft donor, taken from the stem cell graft. The DNA sequence follows: TGTGCCAGCAGTTTGCACAGGGGGCCCTACGAGCAGTACTTC. This encodes CASSLHRGPYEQYF.